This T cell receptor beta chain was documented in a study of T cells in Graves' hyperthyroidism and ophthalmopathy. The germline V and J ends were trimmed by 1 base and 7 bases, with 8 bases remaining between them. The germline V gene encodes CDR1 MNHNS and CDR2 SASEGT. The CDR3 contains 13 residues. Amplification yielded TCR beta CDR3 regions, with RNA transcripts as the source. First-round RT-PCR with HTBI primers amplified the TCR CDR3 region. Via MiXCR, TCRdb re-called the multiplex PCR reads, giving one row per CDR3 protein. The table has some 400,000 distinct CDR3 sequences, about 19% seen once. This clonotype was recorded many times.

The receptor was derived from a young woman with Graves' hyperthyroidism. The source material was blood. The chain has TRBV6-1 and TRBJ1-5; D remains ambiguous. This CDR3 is CASSEGEIQPQHF. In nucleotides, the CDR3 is TGTGCCAGCAGTGAAGGAGAGATCCAGCCCCAGCATTTT.